The rows below give T cell receptor beta chains drawn from one sample of a study of blood T cell repertoires in COVID-19. Method: immunoSEQ multiplex PCR; TCRdb's copy keeps in-frame clones and lacks some. The repertoire holds approximately 470,000 clones, roughly 87% seen once, with about 0.65% in the top ten. Material: PBMCs or T cells enriched from blood (not recorded which). Every receptor here comes from a woman under 30 who had recovered from COVID-19. The CDR3 runs from the conserved cysteine through the conserved F or W. D genes are given only for firm matches. Clone size appears in some rows only: once, few, many, or a class for an expanded clone.

length: 15; D: TRBD1; V: TRBV5-1; size: NA; J: TRBJ2-7; CDR3: CASSSTGDLAYEQYF; DNA: TGCGCCAGCAGCTCAACAGGGGACCTAGCCTACGAGCAGTACTTC
length: 15; D: TRBD2; V: TRBV2; size: NA; J: TRBJ2-1; CDR3: CASSEGTSGDNEQFF; DNA: TGTGCCAGCAGTGAAGGGACTAGCGGGGACAATGAGCAGTTCTTC
length: 13; D: TRBD1; V: TRBV13; size: once; J: TRBJ2-7; CDR3: CASSFGQGSEQYF; DNA: TGTGCCAGCAGCTTCGGACAGGGGTCCGAGCAGTACTTC
length: 15; D: NA; V: TRBV6-5; size: few; J: TRBJ1-1; CDR3: CASSPPHTENTEAFF; DNA: TGTGCCAGCAGCCCCCCCCACACAGAGAACACTGAAGCTTTCTTT
length: 13; D: NA; V: TRBV20-1; size: NA; J: TRBJ1-2; CDR3: CSASKGGDYGYTF; DNA: TGCAGTGCTAGTAAGGGGGGGGACTATGGCTACACCTTC
length: 12; D: NA; V: TRBV3-1/TRBV3-2; size: NA; J: TRBJ2-1; CDR3: CASSRHGDEQFF; DNA: TGTGCCAGCAGCCGCCACGGGGATGAGCAGTTCTTC
length: 16; D: TRBD2; V: TRBV7-2; size: NA; J: TRBJ2-1; CDR3: CASSSGGIGRDNEQFF; DNA: TGTGCCAGCAGCTCGGGGGGAATTGGGCGGGACAATGAGCAGTTCTTC
length: 13; D: NA; V: TRBV12-3/TRBV12-4; size: NA; J: TRBJ2-5; CDR3: CASSLQQGETQYF; DNA: TGTGCCAGCAGTTTACAACAGGGAGAGACCCAGTACTTC
length: 15; D: TRBD1; V: TRBV11-3; size: NA; J: TRBJ1-1; CDR3: CASSRSTGTHTEAFF; DNA: TGTGCCAGCAGCCGATCGACAGGGACTCACACTGAAGCTTTCTTT
length: 12; D: NA; V: TRBV10-3; size: NA; J: TRBJ1-2; CDR3: CAISGLRAGYTF; DNA: TGTGCCATCAGTGGGCTCAGGGCTGGCTACACCTTC
length: 14; D: NA; V: TRBV10-3; size: NA; J: TRBJ1-2; CDR3: CAISESPGDYGYTF; DNA: TGTGCCATCAGTGAGTCCCCGGGGGACTATGGCTACACCTTC
length: 13; D: NA; V: TRBV5-5; size: NA; J: TRBJ1-5; CDR3: CASSPSSNQPQHF; DNA: TGTGCCAGCAGCCCTAGTTCCAATCAGCCCCAGCATTTT
length: 13; D: TRBD1; V: TRBV12-3/TRBV12-4; size: NA; J: TRBJ1-2; CDR3: CASSLTGAHGYTF; DNA: TGTGCCAGCAGTCTCACAGGGGCCCATGGCTACACCTTC
length: 13; D: NA; V: TRBV7-8; size: NA; J: TRBJ1-5; CDR3: CASSLGERQPQHF; DNA: TGTGCCAGCAGCTTAGGAGAAAGACAGCCCCAGCATTTT
length: 15; D: NA; V: TRBV7-9; size: NA; J: TRBJ2-5; CDR3: CASSRFSGVQETQYF; DNA: TGTGCCAGCAGCCGTTTTAGCGGAGTTCAAGAGACCCAGTACTTC
length: 15; D: NA; V: TRBV5-8; size: NA; J: TRBJ1-1; CDR3: CASSLVLSGNTEAFF; DNA: TGTGCCAGCAGCTTGGTTTTGTCGGGGAATACTGAAGCTTTCTTT
length: 13; D: NA; V: TRBV28; size: once; J: TRBJ1-2; CDR3: CASSATLNYGYTF; DNA: TGTGCCAGCAGCGCTACCCTTAACTATGGCTACACCTTC
length: 15; D: TRBD1; V: TRBV27; size: NA; J: TRBJ2-7; CDR3: CASSLGTGGWYEQYF; DNA: TGTGCCAGCAGTTTAGGTACAGGGGGCTGGTACGAGCAGTACTTC
length: 12; D: NA; V: TRBV2; size: NA; J: TRBJ1-4; CDR3: CASSDIEEKLFF; DNA: TGTGCCAGCAGTGACATCGAGGAAAAACTGTTTTTT
length: 13; D: NA; V: TRBV19; size: NA; J: TRBJ2-1; CDR3: CASTITGYNEQFF; DNA: TGTGCCAGTACTATAACAGGGTACAATGAGCAGTTCTTC
length: 16; D: TRBD1; V: TRBV4-1; size: NA; J: TRBJ2-1; CDR3: CASSQRGTGVYNEQFF; DNA: TGCGCCAGCAGCCAACGCGGGACAGGGGTTTACAATGAGCAGTTCTTC
length: 16; D: TRBD2; V: TRBV7-2; size: NA; J: TRBJ2-1; CDR3: CASSFQLAGGRDEQFF; DNA: TGTGCCAGCAGCTTCCAACTAGCGGGGGGGCGTGATGAGCAGTTCTTC
length: 15; D: NA; V: TRBV18; size: NA; J: TRBJ1-6; CDR3: CASSPVLGANSPLHF; DNA: TGTGCCAGCTCACCAGTTTTAGGGGCCAATTCACCCCTCCACTTT
length: 15; D: NA; V: TRBV6-5; size: NA; J: TRBJ1-6; CDR3: CASSAGRAWNSPLHF; DNA: TGTGCCAGCAGCGCCGGGAGGGCCTGGAATTCACCCCTCCACTTT
length: 13; D: NA; V: TRBV12-3/TRBV12-4; size: once; J: TRBJ1-2; CDR3: CASSYKSNYGYTF; DNA: TGTGCCAGCAGCTATAAATCTAACTATGGCTACACCTTC
length: 17; D: NA; V: TRBV7-8; size: once; J: TRBJ2-1; CDR3: CASSSVSGQSSYNEQFF; DNA: TGTGCCAGCAGCTCGGTTTCCGGACAGAGCTCCTACAATGAGCAGTTCTTC
length: 16; D: TRBD1; V: TRBV4-1; size: NA; J: TRBJ1-2; CDR3: CASSQEFVRGLGGYTF; DNA: TGCGCCAGCAGCCAAGAATTCGTTAGGGGGCTTGGGGGCTACACCTTC
length: 15; D: TRBD1; V: TRBV5-4; size: NA; J: TRBJ2-3; CDR3: CASSIGQGGTDTQYF; DNA: TGTGCCAGCAGCATCGGACAGGGCGGCACAGATACGCAGTATTTT
length: 14; D: TRBD1; V: TRBV5-1; size: NA; J: TRBJ1-4; CDR3: CASSPDRVYEKLFF; DNA: TGCGCCAGCAGCCCCGACAGGGTTTATGAAAAACTGTTTTTT
length: 19; D: TRBD2; V: TRBV4-2; size: NA; J: TRBJ2-7; CDR3: CASSQVPTSGGAGNHEQYF; DNA: TGTGCCAGCAGCCAAGTCCCAACTAGCGGGGGGGCAGGGAACCACGAGCAGTACTTC
length: 15; D: NA; V: TRBV6-5; size: NA; J: TRBJ2-1; CDR3: CASSPGTGTRGEQFF; DNA: TGTGCCAGCAGTCCCGGGACAGGGACTAGGGGTGAGCAGTTCTTC
length: 14; D: NA; V: TRBV6-5; size: few; J: TRBJ1-5; CDR3: CASSTSYLGQPQHF; DNA: TGTGCCAGCAGTACCTCCTACCTCGGGCAGCCCCAGCATTTT
length: 14; D: TRBD1; V: TRBV7-2; size: once; J: TRBJ2-7; CDR3: CASSPWDRPYEQYF; DNA: TGTGCCAGCAGCCCGTGGGACAGACCCTACGAGCAGTACTTC
length: 13; D: NA; V: TRBV6-2/TRBV6-3; size: NA; J: TRBJ1-5; CDR3: CASSLGGVSPQHF; DNA: TGTGCCAGCAGCCTAGGGGGAGTGTCGCCCCAGCATTTT